This passage covers 23 T cell receptor beta chains from one sample sequenced in a study of blood T cell repertoires in COVID-19. Sequenced by immunoSEQ multiplex PCR; TCRdb stores in-frame clones only, minus some. Found here are 390,000 or so clones, approximately 90% of them singletons; the top ten hold about 1%. The specimen sequenced was PBMCs or T cells enriched from blood (not recorded which). The receptors come from a man between 18 and 29 years old who had recovered from COVID-19.

This chain uses TRBV28 with TRBJ2-7, with 9 positions matching TRBD1. The germline CDR1 and CDR2 sequences are MDHEN and SYDVKM. V gave up 6 bases and J gave up 2 bases; unmatched junction bases: 14. CDR3 length: 17 amino acids. The CDR3 DNA follows: TGTGCCAGCAGCGGACGTCGAGACGGGACAGGGCCCTACGAGCAGTACTTC. Translated: CASSGRRDGTGPYEQYF.

The V gene is TRBV7-9, the J gene TRBJ2-4, with 12 bases aligning to TRBD2. J lost 8 bases, V lost 5 bases, and 1 base had no gene match. The CDR3 has 13 residues. Germline assignment: CDR1 SEHNR and CDR2 FQNEAQ (reference sequence). CDR3 sequence: CASSPSGGDIQYF. CDR3 coding DNA: TGTGCCAGCAGCCCTAGCGGGGGGGACATTCAGTACTTC.

This clone was observed once. The chain employs TRBV25-1 and TRBJ1-2; 7 nucleotides line up with TRBD1. V shed 1 base and J 4 bases; nucleotides not matched to a gene: 6. Looked up from germline, CDR1 is MGHDK and CDR2 is SYGVNS. CDR3 length equals 15 residues. CDR3 sequence (DNA): TGTGCCAGCAGTGAATCAGGGGGGCGAGGCTATGGCTACACCTTC. It codes for CASSESGGRGYGYTF.

The chain employs TRBV18 and TRBJ2-1, with 8 nucleotides matching TRBD2. This CDR3 comprises 15 residues. Per the germline V gene, CDR1 is KGHSH and CDR2 is LQKENI. V trimming: 5 bases; J trimming: 9 bases; junction bases outside the gene matches: 12. Written as DNA, the CDR3 is TGTGCCAGCTCAGCGCAACCTGGACTAGCCGGTGAGCAGTTCTTC. This gives the protein CASSAQPGLAGEQFF.

Written as DNA, the CDR3 is TGCGCCAGCAGCCTTGACAGGGTTGTTGTATATTTT. Translating gives CASSLDRVVVYF. This rearrangement joins TRBV5-1 to TRBJ1-3; TRBD1 aligns across 7 bases. The V segment lost 4 bases and the J segment 14 bases; nucleotides outside the gene matches: 9. The CDR3 runs 12 residues. Germline assignment: CDR1 SGHRS and CDR2 YFSETQ.

J is TRBJ2-3 and V is TRBV28; TRBD2 agrees at 13 bases. The CDR3 is made up of 16 amino acids. Trimming cost V 6 bases and J 6 bases; bases outside gene matches: 9. Germline CDR1 reads MDHEN; CDR2 reads SYDVKM. The CDR3 loop reads CASSRPTSGGPDTQYF. As DNA, the CDR3 is TGTGCCAGCAGCCGTCCGACTAGCGGGGGGCCCGATACGCAGTATTTT.

The chain employs TRBV27 and TRBJ1-5; no definite D call. The CDR3 totals 16 residues. Germline V gene lookup returns CDR1 MNHEY and CDR2 SMNVEV (reference sequence). V lost 1 base, J lost 6 bases, and 16 bases lay in between. The CDR3: CASSLYGLAGSQPQHF. CDR3 nucleotide sequence: TGTGCCAGCAGTTTATACGGTTTGGCGGGCTCTCAGCCCCAGCATTTT.

This clone was found a few times. The chain couples TRBV6-6 to TRBJ2-7; the match to TRBD1 covers 8 bases. Germline V gives CDR1 MNHNY, CDR2 SVGAGI (reference sequence). V lost 2 bases and J lost 8; bases outside the gene matches: 14. The CDR3 spans 16 residues. The CDR3 sequence is CASSYPGLGQDSQQYF. The CDR3 DNA follows: TGTGCCAGCAGTTACCCCGGGCTGGGACAGGACTCACAGCAGTACTTC.

The chain recombines TRBV6-5 with TRBJ2-2; 8 bases match TRBD1. Germline CDR1 MNHEY, CDR2 SVGAGI. The CDR3 consists of 15 residues. The V segment lost 5 bases and the J segment 10 bases; nucleotides outside the gene matches: 12. The CDR3 here is CASSRQGLGEAELFF. The CDR3 DNA reads as TGTGCCAGCAGTCGACAGGGGCTAGGCGAGGCGGAGCTGTTTTTT.

The chain uses TRBV5-1 and TRBJ2-2; 7 nucleotides match TRBD2. V trimming: 4 bases; J trimming: 6 bases; junction bases outside the gene matches: 12. The CDR3 is 16 residues long. The V gene's germline CDR1 is SGHRS and CDR2 YFSETQ. The DNA of the CDR3 is TGCGCCAGCAGCGTAAGGACTAGTTTAGTCCCCGGGGAGCTGTTTTTT. Amino acid sequence: CASSVRTSLVPGELFF. The full variable domain, with the rest looked up from reference TRBV5-1 and TRBJ2-2, is KAGVTQTPRYLIKTRGQQVTLSCSPISGHRSVSWYQQTPGQGLQFLFEYFSETQRNKGNFPGRFSGRQFSNSRSEMNVSTLELGDSALYLCASSVRTSLVPGELFFGEGSRLTVL.

V gene TRBV20-1 combines with J gene TRBJ2-3, with 10 bases fitting TRBD2. V lost 3 bases to trimming and J lost 5 bases; unmatched junction nucleotides: 8. The V gene's germline CDR1 is DFQATT and CDR2 SNEGSKA (reference sequence). CDR3 length equals 15 residues. CDR3 bases: TGCAGTGCTAGTTCAAGCGGGGGGGCCAAAGATACGCAGTATTTT. Translating it yields CSASSSGGAKDTQYF.

The V gene is TRBV28, the J gene TRBJ1-5, with TRBD1 identical over 8 bases. The CDR3 is made up of 16 amino acids. Germline V gives CDR1 MDHEN, CDR2 SYDVKM. V shed 5 bases, J shed 7 bases, and the junction held 13 bases outside the gene matches. The CDR3 region has the DNA TGTGCCAGCAGTCAGCGGACAGGGTCTGTGTGGCAGCCCCAGCATTTT. This encodes CASSQRTGSVWQPQHF.

The chain carries TRBV7-9 and TRBJ1-2, with D possibly matching TRBD1 (6 bases). The CDR3 length is 13 residues. With 1 base removed from V and 3 bases from J, the gap between germline ends came to 6 bases. Germline values: CDR1 SEHNR, CDR2 FQNEAQ (reference sequence). CDR3: CASSLGQDYGYTF. The DNA for the CDR3 is TGTGCCAGCAGCTTAGGACAGGACTATGGCTACACCTTC.

The chain couples TRBV7-9 to TRBJ1-4; a possible D gene is TRBD1 (5 bases). V lost 4 bases, J lost 7 bases, and 13 bases lay in between. Germline V gives CDR1 SEHNR, CDR2 FQNEAQ (reference sequence). This CDR3 comprises 14 residues. CDR3 DNA sequence: TGTGCCAGCAGCTCCACCGACAGAGGTGAAAAACTGTTTTTT. This codes for CASSSTDRGEKLFF.

The genes are TRBV7-9 and TRBJ1-4; D is uncertain. Germline CDR1 SEHNR, CDR2 FQNEAQ (reference sequence). The CDR3 spans 15 residues. V was shortened by 0 bases and J by 5 bases, with 10 bases between the two germline ends. CDR3 in amino acids: CASSLAGALNEKLFF. As DNA, the CDR3 is TGTGCCAGCAGCTTAGCGGGCGCATTGAATGAAAAACTGTTTTTT.

The J gene is TRBJ2-7, the V gene TRBV4-2, with 9 bases aligning to TRBD1. J gave up 3 bases and V 2 bases, and 11 bases lay outside the gene matches. Germline CDR1 and CDR2: LGHNA and YNFKEQ. The CDR3 has 17 amino acids. CDR3 residues: CASSQTTAGQGIYEQYF. The CDR3 nucleotides are TGTGCCAGCAGCCAAACGACCGCGGGACAGGGTATCTACGAGCAGTACTTC.

J is TRBJ1-3 and V is TRBV29-1; D unclear. The CDR3 totals 11 residues. V lost 6 bases to trimming and J lost 1 base, with 4 bases between them. Per the germline V gene, CDR1 is SQVTM and CDR2 is ANQGSEA. Here the CDR3 DNA reads TGCAGCGTGAGGTCTGGAAACACCATATATTTT. Protein: CSVRSGNTIYF.

This chain connects TRBV5-4 to TRBJ2-1, with 12 bases matching TRBD2. This CDR3 region has 18 residues. Germline loops: CDR1 SGHNT, CDR2 YYREEE (reference sequence). J was trimmed by 0 bases and V by 4 bases; bases with no gene match: 8. The CDR3, as DNA: TGTGCCAGCAGCCCGGCTAGCGGGGGGGCCGGCTCCTACAATGAGCAGTTCTTC. The encoded protein is CASSPASGGAGSYNEQFF.

V and J are TRBV5-5 and TRBJ2-7; weak D call: TRBD1 (6 bases). Germline loops: CDR1 SGHKS, CDR2 YYEKEE (reference sequence). This CDR3 has 15 amino acids. V was cut by 1 base and J by 3 bases, with 14 bases left in between. As DNA, the CDR3 is TGTGCCAGCAGCTTGCAACAGGGATTCTACTACGAGCAGTACTTC. Amino acid sequence: CASSLQQGFYYEQYF.

On this clone itself: Other DNA sequences within the sample encode an identical CDR3. The chain combines TRBV11-2 with TRBJ2-7; D not resolved. The ends were cut back, 5 bases at V and 4 bases at J, with 6 bases in the middle. The CDR3 sequence is 11 residues long. Per germline, CDR1 SGHAT and CDR2 FQNNGV. CDR3 DNA: TGTGCCAGCAGCCCCTCTTACGAGCAGTACTTC. As protein: CASSPSYEQYF.

The CDR3 coding sequence is TGTGCCAGTGCTCCTACTGTTAATTCACCCCTCCACTTT. Translated, it gives CASAPTVNSPLHF. The genes are TRBV7-2 and TRBJ1-6; D remains ambiguous. V was clipped by 9 bases and J by 6 bases, with 12 bases between them. CDR3 size: 13 residues. Germline V gives CDR1 SGHTA, CDR2 FQGNSA.

Regarding this clone: The same CDR3 is also encoded by other DNA sequences in this sample. V and J are TRBV5-5 and TRBJ1-3, with no clear D. Looked up from germline, CDR1 is SGHKS and CDR2 is YYEKEE (reference sequence). V lost 2 bases and J 0 bases, leaving 6 bases between the germline ends. The CDR3 totals 14 residues. The CDR3 loop reads CASSLGSSGNTIYF. CDR3 nucleotides: TGTGCCAGCAGCTTAGGGAGCTCTGGAAACACCATATATTTT.

This chain uses TRBV20-1 with TRBJ2-3; the match to TRBD2 covers 7 bases. V lost 3 bases to trimming and J lost 2 bases; unmatched junction nucleotides: 5. The CDR3 consists of 14 residues. CDR1 and CDR2 from the germline V gene are DFQATT and SNEGSKA (reference sequence). CDR3 amino acids: CSASSAGPTDTQYF. The CDR3 coding sequence is TGCAGTGCTAGTTCAGCGGGACCCACAGATACGCAGTATTTT.